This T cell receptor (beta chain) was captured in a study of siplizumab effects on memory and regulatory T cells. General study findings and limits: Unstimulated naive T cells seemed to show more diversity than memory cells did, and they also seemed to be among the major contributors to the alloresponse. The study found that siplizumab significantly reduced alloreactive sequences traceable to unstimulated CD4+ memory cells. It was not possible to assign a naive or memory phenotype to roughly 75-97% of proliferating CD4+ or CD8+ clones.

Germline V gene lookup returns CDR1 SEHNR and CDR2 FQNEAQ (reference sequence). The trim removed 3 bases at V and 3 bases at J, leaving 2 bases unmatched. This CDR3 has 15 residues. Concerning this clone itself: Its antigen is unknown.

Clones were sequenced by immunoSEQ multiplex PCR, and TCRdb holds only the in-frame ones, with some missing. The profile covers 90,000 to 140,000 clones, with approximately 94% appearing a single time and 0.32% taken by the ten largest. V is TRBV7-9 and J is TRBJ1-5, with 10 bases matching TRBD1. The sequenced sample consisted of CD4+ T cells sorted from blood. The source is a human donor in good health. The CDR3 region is CASSFGTGDNQPQHF. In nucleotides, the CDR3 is TGTGCCAGCAGCTTCGGGACAGGGGACAATCAGCCCCAGCATTTT. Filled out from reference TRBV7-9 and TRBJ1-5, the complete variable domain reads DTGVSQNPRHKITKRGQNVTFRCDPISEHNRLYWYRQTLGQGPEFLTYFQNEAQLEKSRLLSDRFSAERPKGSFSTLEIQRTEQGDSAMYLCASSFGTGDNQPQHFGDGTRLSIL.